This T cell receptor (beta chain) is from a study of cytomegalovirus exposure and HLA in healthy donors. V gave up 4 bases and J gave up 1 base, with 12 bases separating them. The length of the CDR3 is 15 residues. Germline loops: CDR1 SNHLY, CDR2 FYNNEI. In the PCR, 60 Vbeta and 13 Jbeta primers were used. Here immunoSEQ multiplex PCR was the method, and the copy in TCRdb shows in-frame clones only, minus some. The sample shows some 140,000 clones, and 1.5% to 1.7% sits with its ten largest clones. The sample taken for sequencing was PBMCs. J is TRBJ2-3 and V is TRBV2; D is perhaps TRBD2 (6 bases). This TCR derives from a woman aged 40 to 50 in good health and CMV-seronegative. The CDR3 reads CASSVVTGGTDTQYF. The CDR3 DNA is TGTGCCAGCAGTGTGGTGACGGGGGGCACAGATACGCAGTATTTT.